The entry below describes one TCR beta chain. The entry originates in a study of control samples from healthy donors and cancer patients. The CDR3 contains 14 residues. Germline-derived CDR1 and CDR2 are LGHDT and YNNKEL (reference sequence). V lost 1 base to trimming and J lost 5 bases; unmatched junction nucleotides: 1. Sequenced by immunoSEQ multiplex PCR; TCRdb stores in-frame clones only, minus some. The sample has fewer than 200,000 clones; just over 90% are singletons. The TCR was taken from a woman aged 60-75 years in good health. What was sequenced was blood. V is TRBV3-1 (or the pseudogene TRBV3-2) and J is TRBJ1-5; TRBD1 agrees at 8 bases. As DNA, the CDR3 is TGTGCCAGCAGCCAAGGGACAGGGCATCAGCCCCAGCATTTT. This codes for CASSQGTGHQPQHF.